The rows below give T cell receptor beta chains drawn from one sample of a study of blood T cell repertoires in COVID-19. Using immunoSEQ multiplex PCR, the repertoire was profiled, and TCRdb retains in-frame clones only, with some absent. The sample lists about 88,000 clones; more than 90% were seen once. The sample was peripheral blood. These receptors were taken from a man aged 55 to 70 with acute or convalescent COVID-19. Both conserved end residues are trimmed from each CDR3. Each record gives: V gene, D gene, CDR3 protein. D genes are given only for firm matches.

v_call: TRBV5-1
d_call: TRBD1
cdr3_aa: ASSPGQDYSSWTEAF

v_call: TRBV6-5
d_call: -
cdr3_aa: ASSLRNRATDTQY

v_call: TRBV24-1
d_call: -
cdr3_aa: ATSDGDSTITGELF

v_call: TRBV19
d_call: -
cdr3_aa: ASSMERDRPNEQF

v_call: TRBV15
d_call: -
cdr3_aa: ATSRAIGYEQY

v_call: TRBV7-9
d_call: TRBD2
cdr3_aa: ASSLRTSGRPNTGELF

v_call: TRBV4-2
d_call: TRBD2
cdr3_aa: ASTGLAGAGELF

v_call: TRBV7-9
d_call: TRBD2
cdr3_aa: ASSLALSSGRAERDTQY

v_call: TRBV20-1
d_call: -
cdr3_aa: SAGGDTQY

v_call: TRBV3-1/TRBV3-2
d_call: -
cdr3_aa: ASSQELGSLEQY

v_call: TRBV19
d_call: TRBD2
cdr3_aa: ASSIGTSGTTSYNEQF

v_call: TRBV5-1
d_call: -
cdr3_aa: ASSQEGTYNEQF

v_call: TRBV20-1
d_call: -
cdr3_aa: SASWGQEDTDTQY

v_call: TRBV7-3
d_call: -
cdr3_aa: ASSLTRNTEAF

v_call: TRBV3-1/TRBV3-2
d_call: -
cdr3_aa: ASSQVTGDNEQF

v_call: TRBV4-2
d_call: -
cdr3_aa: ASSQDRQVSNQPQH

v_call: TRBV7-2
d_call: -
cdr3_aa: ASSPKSPSQGTGELF

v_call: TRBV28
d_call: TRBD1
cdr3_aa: ASSILTGFDSYEQY

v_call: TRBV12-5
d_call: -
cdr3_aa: ASGPLLSDTQY

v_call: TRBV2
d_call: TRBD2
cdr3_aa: ASSISGRAHNEQF

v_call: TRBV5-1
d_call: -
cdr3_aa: ASSLTGYFTDTQY

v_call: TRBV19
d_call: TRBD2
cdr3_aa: ASSFSGPTYEQY

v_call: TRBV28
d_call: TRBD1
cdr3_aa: ASSLFRGQATTL

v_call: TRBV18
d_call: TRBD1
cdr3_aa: ASSPQGANTEAF

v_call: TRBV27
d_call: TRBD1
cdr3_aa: ASSSHPTGVNTEAF